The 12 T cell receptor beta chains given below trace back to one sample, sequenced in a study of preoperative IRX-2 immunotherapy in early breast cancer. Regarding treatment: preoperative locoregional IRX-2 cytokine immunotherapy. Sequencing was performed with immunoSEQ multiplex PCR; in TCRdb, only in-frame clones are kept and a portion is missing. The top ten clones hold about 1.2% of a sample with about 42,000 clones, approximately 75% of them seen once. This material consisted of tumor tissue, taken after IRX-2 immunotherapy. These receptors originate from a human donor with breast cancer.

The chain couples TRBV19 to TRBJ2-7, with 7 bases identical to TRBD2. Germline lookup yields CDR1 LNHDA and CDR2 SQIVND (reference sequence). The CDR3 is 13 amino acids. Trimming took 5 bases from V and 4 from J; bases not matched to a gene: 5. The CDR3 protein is CASSASGSYEQYF. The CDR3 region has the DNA TGTGCCAGTAGTGCTAGCGGAAGTTACGAGCAGTACTTC.

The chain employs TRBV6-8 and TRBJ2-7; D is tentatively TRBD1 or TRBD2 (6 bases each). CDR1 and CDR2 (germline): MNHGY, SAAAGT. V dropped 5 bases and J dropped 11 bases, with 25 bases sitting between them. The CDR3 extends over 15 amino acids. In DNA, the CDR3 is TGTGCCAGCAGTCGAGAATTGGGGGGCGATAAGGAGGAGTACTTC. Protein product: CASSRELGGDKEEYF.

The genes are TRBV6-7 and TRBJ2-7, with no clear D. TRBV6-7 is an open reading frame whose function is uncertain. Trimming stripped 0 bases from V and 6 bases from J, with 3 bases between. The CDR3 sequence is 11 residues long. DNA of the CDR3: TGTGCCAGCAGTTACTCCCTCGAGCAGTACTTC. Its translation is CASSYSLEQYF.

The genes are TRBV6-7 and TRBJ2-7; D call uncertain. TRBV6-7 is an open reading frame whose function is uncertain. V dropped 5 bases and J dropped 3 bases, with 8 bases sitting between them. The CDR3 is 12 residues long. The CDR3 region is CASSDLYYEQYF. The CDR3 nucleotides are TGTGCCAGCAGTGACCTATACTACGAGCAGTACTTC.

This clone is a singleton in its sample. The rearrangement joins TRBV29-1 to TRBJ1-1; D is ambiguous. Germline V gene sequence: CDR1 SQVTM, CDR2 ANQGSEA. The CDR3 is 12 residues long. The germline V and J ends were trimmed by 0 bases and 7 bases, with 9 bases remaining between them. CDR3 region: CSVEDRLYEAFF. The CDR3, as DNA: TGCAGCGTTGAAGATCGGCTTTATGAAGCTTTCTTT.

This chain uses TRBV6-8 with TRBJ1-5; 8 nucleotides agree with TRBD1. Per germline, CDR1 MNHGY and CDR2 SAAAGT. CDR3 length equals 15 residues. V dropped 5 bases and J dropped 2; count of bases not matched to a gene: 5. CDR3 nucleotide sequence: TGTGCCAGCAGTCCCCAGGGACAGGGCAATCAGCCCCAGCATTTT. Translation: CASSPQGQGNQPQHF.

CDR3 bases: TGCGCCAGCAGCTTGGGTCAGGACAGGGTAGGCTATGGCTACACCTTC. This sequence encodes CASSLGQDRVGYGYTF. This chain links TRBV5-1 with TRBJ1-2; 8 bases match TRBD1. Germline V lookup: CDR1 SGHRS, CDR2 YFSETQ. V shed 0 bases, J shed 4 bases, and the junction held 8 bases outside the gene matches. The CDR3 contains 16 residues.

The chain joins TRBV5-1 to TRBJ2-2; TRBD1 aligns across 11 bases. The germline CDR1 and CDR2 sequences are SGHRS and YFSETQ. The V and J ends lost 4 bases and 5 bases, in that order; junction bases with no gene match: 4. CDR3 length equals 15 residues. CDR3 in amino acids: CASSPGQGATGELFF. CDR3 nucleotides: TGCGCCAGCAGCCCAGGACAGGGGGCGACCGGGGAGCTGTTTTTT.

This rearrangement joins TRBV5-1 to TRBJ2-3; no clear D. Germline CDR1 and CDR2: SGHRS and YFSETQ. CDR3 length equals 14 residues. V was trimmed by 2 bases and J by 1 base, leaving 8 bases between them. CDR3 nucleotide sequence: TGCGCCAGCAGCTTCGCCCCAGGCACAGATACGCAGTATTTT. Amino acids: CASSFAPGTDTQYF. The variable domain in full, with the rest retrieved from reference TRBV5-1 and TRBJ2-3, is KAGVTQTPRYLIKTRGQQVTLSCSPISGHRSVSWYQQTPGQGLQFLFEYFSETQRNKGNFPGRFSGRQFSNSRSEMNVSTLELGDSALYLCASSFAPGTDTQYFGPGTRLTVL.

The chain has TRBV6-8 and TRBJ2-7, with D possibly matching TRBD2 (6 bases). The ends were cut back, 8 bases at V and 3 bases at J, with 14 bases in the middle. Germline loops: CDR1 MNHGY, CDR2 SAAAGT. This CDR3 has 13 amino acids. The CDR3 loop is CASAGLTGYEQYF. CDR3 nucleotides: TGTGCCAGCGCGGGACTTACAGGCTACGAGCAGTACTTC.

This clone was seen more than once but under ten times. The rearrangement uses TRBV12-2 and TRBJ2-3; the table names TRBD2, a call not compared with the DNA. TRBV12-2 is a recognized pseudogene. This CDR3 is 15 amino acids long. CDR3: CASRGGLAVSDTQYF. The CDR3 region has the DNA TGTGCCAGTCGGGGGGGACTAGCGGTATCAGATACGCAGTATTTT.

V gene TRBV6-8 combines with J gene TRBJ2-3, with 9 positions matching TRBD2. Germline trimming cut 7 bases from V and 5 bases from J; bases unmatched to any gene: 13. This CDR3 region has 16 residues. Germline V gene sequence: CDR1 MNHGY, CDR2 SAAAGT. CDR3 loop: CASKSQRAGGIDTQYF. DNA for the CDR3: TGTGCCAGCAAGAGCCAGCGGGCGGGGGGGATAGATACGCAGTATTTT.